The 14 T cell receptor beta chains below were found in one sample sequenced in a study of shared clonotypes between healthy human individuals. TCRdb's table, derived via immunoSEQ multiplex PCR, lists solely in-frame clones and lacks some. The data hold some 2,100,000 clones, with approximately 94% observed a single time. The naive CD8 subset, CD45RO-negative cells positively selected for CCR7, excluded terminally differentiated effector memory CD45RA+ cells. The sequenced sample consisted of naive CD8+ T cells from PBMCs. These receptors were taken from a man between 18 and 35 years old in good health. Some clones in this sample may be carry-over from other donors' samples.

This sequence joins TRBV25-1 and TRBJ1-1, with D possibly matching TRBD1 (5 bases). V dropped 3 bases and J dropped 0 bases, with 11 bases sitting between them. The CDR3 is 15 residues long. In germline, CDR1 is MGHDK, CDR2 SYGVNS. The CDR3 DNA is TGTGCCAGCAGTGAGCGGGGACTCTTGAACACTGAAGCTTTCTTT. Amino acid sequence: CASSERGLLNTEAFF.

This clone was detected only once. CDR3 DNA sequence: TGTGCCAGCAGCGTAGGGGCAGGGAATACCTACGAGCAGTACTTC. Protein product: CASSVGAGNTYEQYF. The chain recombines TRBV9 with TRBJ2-7, with D perhaps TRBD1 (5 bases). V was clipped by 0 bases and J by 2 bases, with 12 bases between them. The germline CDR1 and CDR2 sequences are SGDLS and YYNGEE. The CDR3 is 15 amino acids. The whole variable domain, remainder taken from reference TRBV9 and TRBJ2-7, is DSGVTQTPKHLITATGQRVTLRCSPRSGDLSVYWYQQSLDQGLQFLIQYYNGEERAKGNILERFSAQQFPDLHSELNLSSLELGDSALYFCASSVGAGNTYEQYFGPGTRLTVT.

Points on this clone: The sample has other DNA sequences that encode this CDR3 too. V usage is TRBV19 and J usage is TRBJ2-1; D gene ambiguous. CDR1 is LNHDA and CDR2 is SQIVND in the germline V gene (reference sequence). The CDR3 runs to 14 residues. Trimming removed 3 bases from V and 1 base from J, with 7 bases in between. For the CDR3, the DNA is TGTGCCAGTAGTATTGGTGAATCCTACAATGAGCAGTTCTTC. Its protein product is CASSIGESYNEQFF.

Written as DNA, the CDR3 is TGTGCCAGCAGCTTAGGGTGGGACAGCTCCTACGAGCAGTACTTC. Its translation is CASSLGWDSSYEQYF. The rearrangement links TRBV7-6 to TRBJ2-7; 7 nucleotides match TRBD1. Per the germline V gene, CDR1 is SGHVS and CDR2 is FNYEAQ. The CDR3 sequence is 15 residues long. J gave up 0 bases and V 1 base, and 3 bases lay outside the gene matches.

The chain uses TRBV6-5 and TRBJ2-1; D unclear. Germline assignment: CDR1 MNHEY and CDR2 SVGAGI. V was cut by 3 bases and J by 3 bases, with 6 bases left in between. CDR3 length equals 13 residues. The CDR3 sequence: CASSYSHYNEQFF. CDR3 DNA: TGTGCCAGCAGTTATAGTCACTACAATGAGCAGTTCTTC.

This clone was seen a handful of times. The chain is built from TRBV10-3 and TRBJ1-5; D not resolved. CDR3 length: 15 residues. Trimming removed 2 bases from V and 5 bases from J, with 13 bases in between. Germline assignment: CDR1 ENHRY and CDR2 SYGVKD. CDR3 residues: CAISEGSHADQPQHF. DNA for the CDR3: TGTGCCATCAGTGAGGGCTCACATGCAGATCAGCCCCAGCATTTT.

V and J are TRBV5-6 and TRBJ1-2, with 8 bases aligning to TRBD1. The CDR3 has 13 amino acids. Per the germline V gene, CDR1 is SGHDT and CDR2 is YYEEEE. Losses at the gene ends were 0 bases for V and 8 bases for J; bases not matched to a gene: 3. The CDR3 spells CASSLGQGLGYTF. In DNA form, the CDR3 reads TGTGCCAGCAGCTTGGGACAGGGGTTAGGCTACACCTTC.

The chain uses TRBV6-5 and TRBJ1-1, with a tentative D call TRBD1 (6 bases). CDR1 is MNHEY and CDR2 is SVGAGI in the germline V gene. The CDR3 length is 16 residues. Between the trimmed V and J ends, which lost 2 bases and 1 base, there was a span of 14 bases. The DNA of the CDR3 is TGTGCCAGCAGTTACGCTTTCGAAGGGGGGAACACTGAAGCTTTCTTT. Residues: CASSYAFEGGNTEAFF.

The chain employs TRBV19 and TRBJ1-1; tentative D call: TRBD1 (5 bases). The germline gives CDR1 LNHDA, CDR2 SQIVND (reference sequence). CDR3 length equals 14 residues. Trimming pared 3 bases from V and 6 bases from J, leaving 14 bases between. CDR3 nucleotide sequence: TGTGCCAGTAGTATTGTTCGGGGGAGGGCTGAAGCTTTCTTT. It codes for CASSIVRGRAEAFF.

The chain carries TRBV27 and TRBJ2-5, with D possibly being TRBD1 or TRBD2 (5 bases each). The ends were cut back, 3 bases at V and 5 bases at J, with 16 bases in the middle. The germline gives CDR1 MNHEY, CDR2 SMNVEV (reference sequence). This CDR3 region has 15 residues. DNA of the CDR3: TGTGCCAGCAGTTTCGGGGCCCGCCCAAGGGAGACCCAGTACTTC. Its translation is CASSFGARPRETQYF.

This chain connects TRBV11-2 to TRBJ2-4; the match to TRBD2 covers 11 bases. In germline, CDR1 is SGHAT, CDR2 FQNNGV. J lost 4 bases, V lost 1 base, and 6 bases had no gene match. The CDR3 sequence is 17 residues long. The CDR3: CASSLVAGGSNKNIQYF. Written as DNA, the CDR3 is TGTGCCAGCAGCTTAGTAGCGGGAGGGAGCAATAAAAACATTCAGTACTTC.

This sequence joins TRBV6-1 and TRBJ1-1; D unclear. Looked up from germline, CDR1 is MNHNS and CDR2 is SASEGT. V lost 3 bases and J 1 base, leaving 9 bases between the germline ends. The CDR3 runs to 14 residues. CDR3 in DNA: TGTGCCAGCAGTGATAGGCCAGCGAACACTGAAGCTTTCTTT. Its translation: CASSDRPANTEAFF.

This clone was detected once. V usage is TRBV4-3 and J usage is TRBJ2-1; tentative D call: TRBD2 (6 bases). V shed 5 bases and J shed 0 bases, with 17 bases lying between them. The CDR3 is 17 amino acids. Germline V gene data show CDR1 as LGHNA and CDR2 as YSLEER. CDR3 DNA: TGCGCCAGCAGCACATCCCTGGAGGGAAGCTCCTACAATGAGCAGTTCTTC. Its protein product is CASSTSLEGSSYNEQFF.

The chain is built from TRBV7-9 and TRBJ2-3, with no clear D. The germline V gene encodes CDR1 SEHNR and CDR2 FQNEAQ (reference sequence). V gave up 7 bases and J gave up 4 bases, with 15 bases separating them. This CDR3 comprises 14 residues. CDR3 in DNA: TGTGCCAGCACCCCGTACATACGGGCAGATACGCAGTATTTT. Translation gives CASTPYIRADTQYF. Based on the CDR3 plus reference TRBV7-9 and TRBJ2-3, the full variable domain is DTGVSQNPRHKITKRGQNVTFRCDPISEHNRLYWYRQTLGQGPEFLTYFQNEAQLEKSRLLSDRFSAERPKGSFSTLEIQRTEQGDSAMYLCASTPYIRADTQYFGPGTRLTVL.